The 8 T cell receptor beta chains presented below share a single source sample, sequenced in a study of T cells after yellow fever vaccination. TCRdb ran MiXCR on the 5' RACE reads and lists one entry per CDR3 protein. The sample holds about 230,000 distinct CDR3 sequences, approximately 6.3% seen once. The sequencing here drew on CD4+ T cells sorted from PBMCs, taken on the day of the yellow fever booster vaccination. These TCRs come from a young man who received the YFV17D yellow fever vaccine.

As concerns this clonotype: This may stem from a read error, because a much larger clone lies one nucleotide away. CDR3 in DNA: TGTGCCCGCAGCGTCGGGACTTACTACGAGCAGTACTTC. Its protein product is CARSVGTYYEQYF. This chain uses TRBV11-2 with TRBJ2-7; the D gene is possibly TRBD2 (6 bases). The CDR3 spans 13 residues. CDR1 and CDR2 (germline): SGHAT, FQNNGV.

This clonotype was detected many times. The V and J genes are TRBV10-3 and TRBJ2-3; maybe TRBD2 (6 bases). This CDR3 region has 17 residues. Germline lookup yields CDR1 ENHRY and CDR2 SYGVKD. V gave up 0 bases and J gave up 8 bases, with 21 bases separating them. CDR3 coding DNA: TGTGCCATCAGTGAGTCTTTGGCTAGCGCCGGCCCAGCTACGCAGTATTTT. It is translated as CAISESLASAGPATQYF.

This clonotype was found a few times. The V gene is TRBV27, the J gene TRBJ1-6, with TRBD1 matching over 9 bases. Germline V gene lookup returns CDR1 MNHEY and CDR2 SMNVEV (reference sequence). This CDR3 comprises 16 residues. Trimming at V came to 6 bases and at J to 6 bases, leaving 9 bases not matched to a gene. The CDR3 coding sequence is TGTGCCAGCAGCCTCGACAGGGGGTGGCCTAATTCACCCCTCCACTTT. Translation: CASSLDRGWPNSPLHF.

This clonotype was seen more than once but under ten times. The J gene is TRBJ2-2, the V gene TRBV5-1, with a tentative D call TRBD2 (6 bases). CDR3 length equals 14 residues. CDR1 is SGHRS, CDR2 YFSETQ, per germline. The germline V and J ends were trimmed by 0 bases and 6 bases, with 9 bases remaining between them. The CDR3 loop is CASSLETGAGELFF. The CDR3, as DNA: TGCGCCAGCAGCTTGGAGACGGGAGCCGGGGAGCTGTTTTTT.

The chain is built from TRBV13 and TRBJ2-7; 8 bases fit TRBD2. Germline trimming cut 0 bases from V and 4 bases from J; bases unmatched to any gene: 8. The CDR3 is made up of 16 amino acids. CDR1 and CDR2 (germline): PRHDT, FYEKMQ (reference sequence). The CDR3 here is CASSLGGLAGIYEQYF. DNA of the CDR3: TGTGCCAGCAGCTTAGGCGGGTTAGCGGGGATATACGAGCAGTACTTC.

There are a few counts of this clonotype. The chain carries TRBV7-6 and TRBJ2-5; TRBD2 might be the D (6 bases). The V gene's germline CDR1 is SGHVS and CDR2 FNYEAQ. The V and J ends lost 2 bases and 2 bases respectively, with 12 bases between them. This CDR3 contains 15 residues. DNA for the CDR3: TGTGCCAGCAGCTTATCCCGGAGGGTACAAGAGACCCAGTACTTC. Translation: CASSLSRRVQETQYF. The full variable domain, with the rest looked up from reference TRBV7-6 and TRBJ2-5, is GAGVSQSPRYKVTKRGQDVALRCDPISGHVSLYWYRQALGQGPEFLTYFNYEAQQDKSGLPNDRFSAERPEGSISTLTIQRTEQRDSAMYRCASSLSRRVQETQYFGPGTRLLVL.

This clonotype was seen ten or more times. The J gene is TRBJ1-6, the V gene TRBV5-1, with TRBD1 matching over 8 bases. This CDR3 spans 14 amino acids. Germline V gene sequence: CDR1 SGHRS, CDR2 YFSETQ. After removal of 2 bases from V and 9 bases from J, the junction contained 4 bases not matched to a gene. DNA of the CDR3: TGCGCCAGCAGCTTAACAGGGGGGGGTTCACCCCTCCACTTT. It yields the protein CASSLTGGGSPLHF. The entire variable domain, with the rest obtained from reference TRBV5-1 and TRBJ1-6, is as follows: KAGVTQTPRYLIKTRGQQVTLSCSPISGHRSVSWYQQTPGQGLQFLFEYFSETQRNKGNFPGRFSGRQFSNSRSEMNVSTLELGDSALYLCASSLTGGGSPLHFGNGTRLTVT.

This clonotype was found a few times. V usage is TRBV10-2 and J usage is TRBJ2-1, with TRBD1 matching over 7 bases. In germline, CDR1 is WSHSY, CDR2 SAAADI. This CDR3 region has 17 residues. The V segment lost 6 bases and the J segment 0 bases; nucleotides outside the gene matches: 11. The CDR3 DNA is TGCGCCAGCAGGGACTGGACAGGCCATAGCTCCTACAATGAGCAGTTCTTC. It specifies CASRDWTGHSSYNEQFF.